Shown below are 26 T cell receptor beta chains from a single sample sequenced in a study of blood T cell repertoires in COVID-19 (dated by TCRdb to about 2020). Library construction relied on the immunoSEQ multiplex PCR assay. TCRdb carries this immuneACCESS record with in-frame sequences only. Its versions omit some clonotypes, under half of them owing to an unresolved V gene in the studies checked, with the rest unexplained. This sample holds about 220,000 clones; about 83% were observed only once. The top ten clones comprise about 3.6% of the sample. The sample taken for sequencing was PBMCs or T cells enriched from blood (not recorded which). These receptors all stem from a woman aged 40 to 50 who had been exposed to COVID-19.

The chain couples TRBV2 to TRBJ2-7; 8 bases are a match to TRBD1. The junction had 12 bases not matched to a gene; V was cut back by 5 bases and J by 12 bases. The CDR3 runs 13 residues. Germline V gene data show CDR1 as SNHLY and CDR2 as FYNNEI. CDR3 DNA: TGTGCCAGCAGTCGGGACAGGACACCAAATGGGTACTTC. Amino acids: CASSRDRTPNGYF. The whole variable domain, filled in from reference TRBV2 and TRBJ2-7, reads EPEVTQTPSHQVTQMGQEVILRCVPISNHLYFYWYRQILGQKVEFLVSFYNNEISEKSEIFDDQFSVERPDGSNFTLKIRSTKLEDSAMYFCASSRDRTPNGYFGPGTRLTVT.

The chain combines TRBV28 with TRBJ2-1, with a tentative D call TRBD2 (5 bases). Trimming took 6 bases from V and 7 from J, leaving 7 bases between them. Germline CDR1 MDHEN, CDR2 SYDVKM. The CDR3 totals 11 residues. The CDR3 bases are TGTGCCAGCAGCCAGCGGAATGAGCAGTTCTTC. Amino acid sequence: CASSQRNEQFF.

This clone has only one observation. The chain employs TRBV30 and TRBJ1-1; possible D gene TRBD1, 5 bases. The V and J ends lost 5 bases and 5 bases respectively, with 12 bases between them. The CDR3 spans 12 residues. The germline CDR1 and CDR2 sequences are GTSNPN and SVGIG (reference sequence). Here the CDR3 DNA reads TGTGCCTGGGGGGACGGGGAGACTGAAGCTTTCTTT. Encoded protein: CAWGDGETEAFF.

The rearrangement uses TRBV25-1 and TRBJ1-1; 7 bases map to TRBD1. Germline assignment: CDR1 MGHDK and CDR2 SYGVNS. The CDR3 extends over 15 amino acids. Unmatched junction bases numbered 6, after V lost 3 bases and J lost 2 bases. The CDR3 nucleotides are TGTGCCAGCAGTGAGACGGACAGGACCAACACTGAAGCTTTCTTT. Translating gives CASSETDRTNTEAFF.

This clone was counted a single time. The rearrangement uses TRBV7-2 and TRBJ1-2, with D unresolved. The CDR3 totals 17 residues. Deletions cut 1 base from V and 0 bases from J, with 15 bases between. The germline V gene has CDR1 SGHTA and CDR2 FQGNSA. The CDR3 is CASSLGIDFRANYGYTF. Written as DNA, the CDR3 is TGTGCCAGCAGCTTAGGGATAGACTTTAGAGCTAACTATGGCTACACCTTC.

V is TRBV27 and J is TRBJ2-5; D is unresolved. The V end lost 5 bases, the J end lost 3 bases, and 22 bases lay between the germline ends. Germline V gene sequence: CDR1 MNHEY, CDR2 SMNVEV (reference sequence). This CDR3 comprises 17 residues. In DNA form, the CDR3 reads TGTGCCAGCAGTCCCTCCCCCTTTCGGGTTCCGAAAGAGACCCAGTACTTC. Its protein is CASSPSPFRVPKETQYF.

The chain joins TRBV4-3 to TRBJ1-4; D possibly corresponds to TRBD1 (6 bases). Looked up from germline, CDR1 is LGHNA and CDR2 is YSLEER. Trimming left V 1 base short and J 5 bases short, with 11 bases between. CDR3 size: 15 residues. In DNA form, the CDR3 reads TGCGCCAGCAGCCAAGTCGAACAGGGCAATGAAAAACTGTTTTTT. Its translation is CASSQVEQGNEKLFF.

The CDR3 nucleotides are TGCAGCGCCCTAATCCGGGGGGCGAACTACGAGCAGTACTTC. This translates into CSALIRGANYEQYF. This chain uses TRBV29-1 with TRBJ2-7, with a weak D call TRBD2 (7 bases). The CDR3 runs 14 residues. CDR1 SQVTM and CDR2 ANQGSEA come from the germline V gene. Trimming removed 7 bases from V and 3 bases from J, with 19 bases in between.

The chain recombines TRBV3-1 (or the pseudogene TRBV3-2) with TRBJ1-5; no reliable D call. Trimming took off 1 base at V and 9 bases at J, with 16 bases between the two ends. Per the germline V gene, CDR1 is LGHDT and CDR2 is YNNKEL (reference sequence). CDR3 length: 15 residues. The CDR3 DNA reads TGTGCCAGCAGCCAAGGGCACCGGGGATTGGGGCCCCAGCATTTT. Translation: CASSQGHRGLGPQHF.

The rearrangement uses TRBV7-8 and TRBJ2-7; 9 bases align to TRBD1. With V trimmed by 6 bases and J by 3 bases, 9 bases remained unmatched. The CDR3 is 15 amino acids. Germline loops: CDR1 SGHVS, CDR2 FQNEAQ. CDR3 DNA: TGTGCCAGCAGACAAAGGACAGGGGCCCTCTACGAGCAGTACTTC. As protein: CASRQRTGALYEQYF.

The chain combines TRBV28 with TRBJ1-2; no clear D. Trimming shortened V by 6 bases and J by 5 bases, and 13 bases separated the two germline ends. This CDR3 contains 13 residues. Germline lookup yields CDR1 MDHEN and CDR2 SYDVKM. CDR3 in DNA: TGTGCCAGCAGATCCGGGTCCTCATATGGCTACACCTTC. Protein sequence: CASRSGSSYGYTF.

The rearrangement joins TRBV5-6 to TRBJ1-2; D gene unclear. Trimming removed 5 bases from V and 7 bases from J, with 15 bases in between. CDR1 is SGHDT, CDR2 YYEEEE, per germline. This CDR3 is 13 amino acids long. CDR3 DNA sequence: TGTGCCAGCAGTTACGGCTCGGCGGGTGGCTACACCTTC. Translation: CASSYGSAGGYTF.

The chain employs TRBV27 and TRBJ1-6; D may be TRBD1 (6 bases). V was cut by 3 bases and J by 7 bases, with 13 bases left in between. CDR3 length equals 15 residues. Per the germline V gene, CDR1 is MNHEY and CDR2 is SMNVEV (reference sequence). This chain's CDR3 is CASSFQGTANSPLHF. CDR3 nucleotide sequence: TGTGCCAGCAGTTTCCAGGGGACCGCGAATTCACCCCTCCACTTT.

This chain uses TRBV7-9 with TRBJ1-5, with 9 nucleotides matching TRBD1. The CDR3 runs 15 residues. Germline assignment: CDR1 SEHNR and CDR2 FQNEAQ (reference sequence). With V trimmed by 5 bases and J by 9 bases, 11 bases remained unmatched. The CDR3: CASSVTGQGRGPQHF. The CDR3 bases are TGTGCCAGCAGCGTTACGGGACAGGGAAGAGGGCCCCAGCATTTT.

The chain recombines TRBV6-5 with TRBJ1-3; 7 bases fit TRBD1. The J segment lost 2 bases and the V segment lost 8 bases, leaving 9 bases of the junction unmatched. The CDR3 contains 15 residues. In germline, CDR1 is MNHEY, CDR2 SVGAGI. CDR3 region: CASGNRGQAGNTIYF. The CDR3 DNA follows: TGTGCCAGCGGAAATAGGGGGCAGGCTGGAAACACCATATATTTT.

This chain links TRBV23-1 with TRBJ2-7, with D tentatively TRBD1 (5 bases). TRBV23-1 is reported as an ORF; its role is uncertain. This CDR3 is built from 15 residues. V lost 0 bases and J lost 2, with 11 bases in between. CDR3 in amino acids: CASSQSYKDTYEQYF. Here the CDR3 DNA reads TGCGCCAGCAGTCAATCGTATAAGGACACCTACGAGCAGTACTTC.

Only one count was recorded for this clone. The rearrangement joins TRBV19 to TRBJ2-7, with D possibly matching TRBD2 (6 bases). Trimming took 1 base from V and 7 from J, leaving 8 bases between them. Germline V gives CDR1 LNHDA, CDR2 SQIVND (reference sequence). The CDR3 is made up of 12 amino acids. CDR3 DNA: TGTGCCAGTAGTATAGTGGGGGGAGAGCAGTACTTC. Translated, it gives CASSIVGGEQYF.

The CDR3 region has the DNA TGTGCCAGCAGCTTAGACCGGGGGGCCTCCTATGGCTACACCTTC. Translation: CASSLDRGASYGYTF. The V gene is TRBV7-2, the J gene TRBJ1-2, with D possibly matching TRBD1 (6 bases). V lost 1 base to trimming and J lost 4 bases, with 13 bases between them. Per germline, CDR1 SGHTA and CDR2 FQGNSA. This CDR3 has 15 amino acids. Full variable domain (missing parts from reference TRBV7-2 and TRBJ1-2): GAGVSQSPSNKVTEKGKDVELRCDPISGHTALYWYRQSLGQGLEFLIYFQGNSAPDKSGLPSDRFSAERTGGSVSTLTIQRTQQEDSAVYLCASSLDRGASYGYTFGSGTRLTVV.

The chain employs TRBV12-5 and TRBJ1-6; possibly TRBD1 for D (5 bases). CDR3 length: 15 amino acids. The V gene's germline CDR1 is LGHNT and CDR2 FRNRAP. The V and J ends lost 10 bases and 7 bases respectively, with 20 bases between them. DNA of the CDR3: TGTGCTACTTCTAGGGGAAGGGCGATGAATTCACCCCTCCACTTT. It yields the protein CATSRGRAMNSPLHF.

This chain uses TRBV28 with TRBJ1-5; D ambiguous. With 2 bases removed from V and 7 bases from J, the gap between germline ends came to 3 bases. The germline CDR1 and CDR2 sequences are MDHEN and SYDVKM. This CDR3 has 11 amino acids. The DNA for the CDR3 is TGTGCCAGCAGTTTAGGCCAGCCCCAGCATTTT. This translates into CASSLGQPQHF.

The V gene is TRBV30, the J gene TRBJ2-7; 7 bases line up with TRBD1. The CDR3 spans 16 residues. Germline CDR1 GTSNPN, CDR2 SVGIG (reference sequence). The V gene end was trimmed by 0 bases and the J gene end by 6 bases; junction bases not matched to a gene: 14. The chain's CDR3 is CAWSVEGGRALPEQYF. As DNA, the CDR3 is TGTGCCTGGAGTGTAGAAGGGGGCAGAGCCCTTCCCGAGCAGTACTTC.

The V call is TRBV29-1, the J call TRBJ2-1; no clear D gene. Germline V CDR1 and CDR2: SQVTM, ANQGSEA. The length of the CDR3 is 11 residues. V was shortened by 2 bases and J by 7 bases, with 6 bases between the two germline ends. The CDR3 here is CSVEIGNEQFF. The CDR3 DNA reads as TGCAGCGTTGAAATCGGGAATGAGCAGTTCTTC.

This chain connects TRBV6-6 to TRBJ1-2; D is perhaps TRBD1 (6 bases). This CDR3 has 15 amino acids. CDR1 and CDR2 (germline): MNHNY, SVGAGI (reference sequence). V lost 7 bases and J 2 bases, leaving 17 bases between the germline ends. CDR3 loop: CASTLSYRDNYGYTF. CDR3 DNA sequence: TGTGCCAGCACATTAAGTTACAGGGACAACTATGGCTACACCTTC.

The chain joins TRBV5-6 to TRBJ2-2; unclear D gene. Germline CDR1 and CDR2: SGHDT and YYEEEE. The ends were cut back, 0 bases at V and 10 bases at J, with 7 bases in the middle. This CDR3 is 12 amino acids long. The CDR3 region is CASSLDAEELFF. The CDR3 nucleotides are TGTGCCAGCAGCTTGGATGCGGAGGAGCTGTTTTTT.

This chain joins TRBV9 and TRBJ2-7, with unresolved D. The CDR3 runs to 13 residues. V was cut by 0 bases and J by 1 base, with 5 bases left in between. Germline values: CDR1 SGDLS, CDR2 YYNGEE. The CDR3 nucleotides are TGTGCCAGCAGCGTAGATCCGTCCTACGAGCAGTACTTC. Encoded protein: CASSVDPSYEQYF.

The genes are TRBV10-3 and TRBJ1-1, with 7 bases that match TRBD1. There are 16 residues in the CDR3. The V and J ends lost 0 bases and 3 bases, in that order; junction bases with no gene match: 7. The germline V gene has CDR1 ENHRY and CDR2 SYGVKD. The DNA for the CDR3 is TGTGCCATCAGTGAGTCGGAGGGGGCTGGGGACACTGAAGCTTTCTTT. Amino acid sequence: CAISESEGAGDTEAFF.